These 19 T cell receptor beta chains originate from one sample sequenced in a study of T-cell reconstitution after alpha-beta-depleted transplantation in children. Unique molecular identifiers were used to barcode this TCRbeta library. Each CDR3 protein gets one entry after TCRdb re-called the PCR reads with MiXCR. Of around 380,000 distinct CDR3 sequences in the sample, approximately 11% are singletons; the top ten hold approximately 5%. The material sequenced was PBMCs from the stem cell graft donor, taken from the stem cell graft. The receptors come from a human donor who donated a stem cell graft to a child with acute myeloid leukemia.

The chain joins TRBV5-1 to TRBJ2-5; the match to TRBD1 covers 9 bases. V lost 3 bases to trimming and J lost 4 bases; unmatched junction nucleotides: 7. CDR3 length: 15 amino acids. The germline gives CDR1 SGHRS, CDR2 YFSETQ. CDR3 DNA: TGCGCCAGCAGCTGGATCACGGGACAGGGAGAGACCCAGTACTTC. This translates into CASSWITGQGETQYF.

This clonotype appeared a few times. V is TRBV3-1 and J is TRBJ2-2; D gene uncertain. CDR1 is LGHDT, CDR2 YNNKEL, per germline (reference sequence). With 0 bases removed from V and 6 bases from J, the gap between germline ends came to 8 bases. CDR3 length: 14 amino acids. The CDR3, as DNA: TGTGCCAGCAGCCAAGATTGGTTGGCCGGGGAGCTGTTTTTT. This translates into CASSQDWLAGELFF.

In this sample, this clonotype turned up a few times. The chain is built from TRBV9 and TRBJ2-3; D gene ambiguous. With 0 bases removed from V and 0 bases from J, the gap between germline ends came to 8 bases. The CDR3 extends over 15 amino acids. Germline CDR1 reads SGDLS; CDR2 reads YYNGEE. The CDR3 protein is CASSVGVFSTDTQYF. Here the CDR3 DNA reads TGTGCCAGCAGCGTAGGGGTCTTCAGCACAGATACGCAGTATTTT.

This clonotype was detected many times. V gene TRBV29-1 combines with J gene TRBJ1-2; D not certain. This CDR3 spans 12 amino acids. Germline lookup yields CDR1 SQVTM and CDR2 ANQGSEA. Trimming took off 7 bases at V and 1 base at J, with 10 bases between the two ends. CDR3 nucleotide sequence: TGCAGCGACTCAGTTGATAACTATGGCTACACCTTC. Its translation is CSDSVDNYGYTF.

The rearrangement joins TRBV5-1 to TRBJ2-2; 7 bases line up with TRBD2. V lost 4 bases, J lost 0 bases, and 3 bases stayed unmatched. The CDR3 extends over 15 amino acids. Germline-derived CDR1 and CDR2 are SGHRS and YFSETQ. CDR3 sequence reads: CASSGTTSNTGELFF. The CDR3 nucleotides read TGCGCCAGCAGCGGGACTACCTCGAACACCGGGGAGCTGTTTTTT.

The chain joins TRBV20-1 to TRBJ2-3; D is unresolved. CDR3 length equals 15 residues. The ends were cut back, 5 bases at V and 1 base at J, with 16 bases in the middle. Germline CDR1 and CDR2: DFQATT and SNEGSKA (reference sequence). The CDR3 DNA follows: TGCAGTGCTCCATCAGCCGGCTCTCGCACAGATACGCAGTATTTT. This translates into CSAPSAGSRTDTQYF.

This clonotype was counted many times. This sequence joins TRBV6-1 and TRBJ1-1; D ambiguous. Trimming stripped 7 bases from V and 1 base from J, with 16 bases between. The CDR3 is 15 residues long. Germline V CDR1 and CDR2: MNHNS, SASEGT. The chain's CDR3 is CASNIQTQRNTEAFF. CDR3 nucleotide sequence: TGTGCCAGCAACATCCAAACCCAGCGGAACACTGAAGCTTTCTTT.

This clonotype showed up many times. The chain recombines TRBV12-3 or TRBV12-4 with TRBJ1-5, with TRBD1 identical over 9 bases. The CDR3 length is 17 residues. Losses at the gene ends were 5 bases for V and 7 bases for J; bases not matched to a gene: 15. This CDR3 reads CASSPPTGQGIIQPQHF. For the CDR3, the DNA is TGTGCCAGCAGTCCGCCCACGGGACAGGGAATTATCCAGCCCCAGCATTTT.

This clonotype was counted only a few times. The chain uses TRBV19 and TRBJ1-2; TRBD1 matches 7 bases. V shed 0 bases, J shed 7 bases, and the junction held 11 bases outside the gene matches. CDR3 size: 16 residues. From germline, CDR1 is LNHDA and CDR2 SQIVND (reference sequence). The CDR3, as DNA: TGTGCCAGTAGTATAGATGGGACAGCCCTCCCGAGTGGCTACACCTTC. Amino acids: CASSIDGTALPSGYTF.

CDR3 loop: CSARAGVGGQYF. The CDR3, as DNA: TGCAGTGCTAGAGCGGGGGTCGGGGGGCAGTACTTC. V and J are TRBV20-1 and TRBJ2-7, with D maybe TRBD2 (6 bases). Germline V gene lookup returns CDR1 DFQATT and CDR2 SNEGSKA (reference sequence). This CDR3 contains 12 residues. With 1 base removed from V and 9 bases from J, the gap between germline ends came to 13 bases.

Details on this clonotype: This CDR3 is missing its conserved last phenylalanine or tryptophan, likely due to a read error. This rearrangement joins TRBV28 to TRBJ2-5, with D possibly TRBD2 on 5 matching bases. Trimming removed 7 bases from V and 1 base from J, with 13 bases in between. CDR3 length: 14 amino acids. Per germline, CDR1 MDHEN and CDR2 SYDVKM. The CDR3 coding sequence is TGTGCCAGCAAGAGGGCGAGGGTCCAAGAGACCCAGTACTTG. This gives the protein CASKRARVQETQYL.

Only a few counts were recorded for this clonotype. This rearrangement joins TRBV4-2 to TRBJ2-7; TRBD2 agrees at 11 bases. This CDR3 spans 15 amino acids. The V gene's germline CDR1 is LGHNA and CDR2 YNFKEQ. V shed 5 bases, J shed 3 bases, and the junction held 6 bases outside the gene matches. The DNA of the CDR3 is TGTGCCAGCAGCGCACAACTAGCGGGGGACTACGAGCAGTACTTC. It specifies CASSAQLAGDYEQYF.

J is TRBJ2-1 and V is TRBV20-1; TRBD2 matches at 10 bases. This CDR3 contains 13 residues. The V and J ends lost 2 bases and 11 bases, in that order; junction bases with no gene match: 6. Germline CDR1 and CDR2: DFQATT and SNEGSKA (reference sequence). CDR3 sequence reads: CSARRTSGNQQFF. CDR3 sequence (DNA): TGCAGTGCTAGACGGACTAGCGGAAATCAGCAGTTCTTC.

V usage is TRBV7-2 and J usage is TRBJ1-5; the D gene is possibly TRBD1 (6 bases). The V end lost 4 bases, the J end lost 6 bases, and 16 bases lay between the germline ends. Germline V gives CDR1 SGHTA, CDR2 FQGNSA. The CDR3 contains 15 residues. CDR3 sequence: CASSSADQGPQPQHF. The CDR3 DNA is TGTGCCAGCAGCTCAGCAGACCAGGGGCCTCAGCCCCAGCATTTT. The full variable domain, with the rest looked up from reference TRBV7-2 and TRBJ1-5, is GAGVSQSPSNKVTEKGKDVELRCDPISGHTALYWYRQSLGQGLEFLIYFQGNSAPDKSGLPSDRFSAERTGGSVSTLTIQRTQQEDSAVYLCASSSADQGPQPQHFGDGTRLSIL.

The chain is built from TRBV19 and TRBJ2-2; D is tentatively TRBD1 or TRBD2 (6 bases each). This CDR3 region has 15 residues. CDR1 is LNHDA, CDR2 SQIVND, per germline (reference sequence). V lost 5 bases, J lost 4 bases, and 14 bases lay in between. The CDR3 loop reads CASSFTGRFTGELFF. Here the CDR3 DNA reads TGTGCCAGTAGTTTCACAGGGAGGTTCACCGGGGAGCTGTTTTTT. The entire variable domain, with the rest obtained from reference TRBV19 and TRBJ2-2, is as follows: DGGITQSPKYLFRKEGQNVTLSCEQNLNHDAMYWYRQDPGQGLRLIYYSQIVNDFQKGDIAEGYSVSREKKESFPLTVTSAQKNPTAFYLCASSFTGRFTGELFFGEGSRLTVL.

The chain uses TRBV10-3 and TRBJ2-3; 12 bases agree with TRBD2. There are 16 residues in the CDR3. V was clipped by 3 bases and J by 7 bases; unmatched bases: 8. Germline V lookup: CDR1 ENHRY, CDR2 SYGVKD. CDR3 DNA sequence: TGTGCCATCAGTGACGGACTAGCGGGGCTTCAGTATACGCAGTATTTT. This codes for CAISDGLAGLQYTQYF.

The chain is built from TRBV11-2 and TRBJ1-6; D gene ambiguous. The CDR3 is 15 amino acids. The germline CDR1 and CDR2 sequences are SGHAT and FQNNGV. The V gene lost 2 bases and the J gene lost 4 bases, with 9 bases spanning the gap. CDR3: CASSLQRPYNSPLHF. CDR3 nucleotide sequence: TGTGCCAGCAGCTTACAGCGGCCATATAATTCACCCCTCCACTTT.

This clonotype was seen ten or more times. The chain recombines TRBV10-3 with TRBJ2-7, with TRBD2 as a possible D gene (6 bases). Germline assignment: CDR1 ENHRY and CDR2 SYGVKD. V lost 4 bases and J lost 6, with 13 bases in between. CDR3 length equals 13 residues. The CDR3 loop reads CAISGAGRGEQYF. As DNA, the CDR3 is TGTGCCATCAGTGGGGCGGGACGGGGCGAGCAGTACTTC.

This clonotype occurred a few times. The V gene is TRBV12-3 or TRBV12-4, the J gene TRBJ1-3, with TRBD1 matching 8 bases. The J segment lost 4 bases and the V segment lost 2 bases, leaving 7 bases of the junction unmatched. The CDR3 is made up of 16 amino acids. The CDR3 DNA follows: TGTGCCAGCAGTTTATTCGCCCGGGACAGGGGAAACACCATATATTTT. The encoded protein is CASSLFARDRGNTIYF.